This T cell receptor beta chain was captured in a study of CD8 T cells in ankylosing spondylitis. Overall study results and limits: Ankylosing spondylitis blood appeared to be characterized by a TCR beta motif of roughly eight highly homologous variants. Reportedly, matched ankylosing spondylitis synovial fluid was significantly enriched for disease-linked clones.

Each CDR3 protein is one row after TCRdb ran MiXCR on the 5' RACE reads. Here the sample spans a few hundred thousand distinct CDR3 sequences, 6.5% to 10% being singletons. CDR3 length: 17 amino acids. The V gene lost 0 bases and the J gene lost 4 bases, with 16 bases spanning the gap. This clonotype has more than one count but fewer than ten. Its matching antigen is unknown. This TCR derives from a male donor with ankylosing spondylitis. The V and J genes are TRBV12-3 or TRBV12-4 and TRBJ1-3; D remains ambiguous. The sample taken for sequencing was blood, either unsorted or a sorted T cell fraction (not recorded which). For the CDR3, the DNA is TGTGCCAGCAGTTTAGCGGAGATACCTTTCTTCGGAAACACCATATATTTT. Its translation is CASSLAEIPFFGNTIYF.